This entry features one T cell receptor (beta chain) sequence. Its specificity is unknown. Researchers prepared the TCRbeta library using unique molecular identifiers, the study reports. TCRdb re-derived calls from the PCR reads in MiXCR, one entry per CDR3 protein. The sample records about 1,000,000 distinct CDR3 sequences, about 29% being singletons. The data derive from a study of T-cell reconstitution after alpha-beta-depleted transplantation in children. The CDR3 consists of 13 residues. From germline, CDR1 is DFQATT and CDR2 SNEGSKA (reference sequence). J gave up 9 bases and V 3 bases, and 6 bases lay outside the gene matches. Overall study results and limits: The high TCRbeta diversity at day 60 in some patients came from surviving recipient T cells and thymic progenitors. Hyperexpanded clones declined; after one year, newly produced T cells mostly supplied diversity. Approximately two months post-transplant, alpha-beta T cells reportedly originated from several hundred expanded graft clones.

The material sequenced was PBMCs, mostly from graft donor cells, taken 360 days after TCRalphabeta/CD19-depleted stem cell transplant. The clonotype was recovered from a boy less than two years old who had a stem cell transplant for SCID, so the T cells may come from the graft donor. J is TRBJ2-2 and V is TRBV20-1, with 8 nucleotides matching TRBD1. Here the CDR3 reads CSARGQADRELFF. The CDR3 coding sequence is TGCAGTGCTAGGGGACAGGCGGACAGGGAGCTGTTTTTT.